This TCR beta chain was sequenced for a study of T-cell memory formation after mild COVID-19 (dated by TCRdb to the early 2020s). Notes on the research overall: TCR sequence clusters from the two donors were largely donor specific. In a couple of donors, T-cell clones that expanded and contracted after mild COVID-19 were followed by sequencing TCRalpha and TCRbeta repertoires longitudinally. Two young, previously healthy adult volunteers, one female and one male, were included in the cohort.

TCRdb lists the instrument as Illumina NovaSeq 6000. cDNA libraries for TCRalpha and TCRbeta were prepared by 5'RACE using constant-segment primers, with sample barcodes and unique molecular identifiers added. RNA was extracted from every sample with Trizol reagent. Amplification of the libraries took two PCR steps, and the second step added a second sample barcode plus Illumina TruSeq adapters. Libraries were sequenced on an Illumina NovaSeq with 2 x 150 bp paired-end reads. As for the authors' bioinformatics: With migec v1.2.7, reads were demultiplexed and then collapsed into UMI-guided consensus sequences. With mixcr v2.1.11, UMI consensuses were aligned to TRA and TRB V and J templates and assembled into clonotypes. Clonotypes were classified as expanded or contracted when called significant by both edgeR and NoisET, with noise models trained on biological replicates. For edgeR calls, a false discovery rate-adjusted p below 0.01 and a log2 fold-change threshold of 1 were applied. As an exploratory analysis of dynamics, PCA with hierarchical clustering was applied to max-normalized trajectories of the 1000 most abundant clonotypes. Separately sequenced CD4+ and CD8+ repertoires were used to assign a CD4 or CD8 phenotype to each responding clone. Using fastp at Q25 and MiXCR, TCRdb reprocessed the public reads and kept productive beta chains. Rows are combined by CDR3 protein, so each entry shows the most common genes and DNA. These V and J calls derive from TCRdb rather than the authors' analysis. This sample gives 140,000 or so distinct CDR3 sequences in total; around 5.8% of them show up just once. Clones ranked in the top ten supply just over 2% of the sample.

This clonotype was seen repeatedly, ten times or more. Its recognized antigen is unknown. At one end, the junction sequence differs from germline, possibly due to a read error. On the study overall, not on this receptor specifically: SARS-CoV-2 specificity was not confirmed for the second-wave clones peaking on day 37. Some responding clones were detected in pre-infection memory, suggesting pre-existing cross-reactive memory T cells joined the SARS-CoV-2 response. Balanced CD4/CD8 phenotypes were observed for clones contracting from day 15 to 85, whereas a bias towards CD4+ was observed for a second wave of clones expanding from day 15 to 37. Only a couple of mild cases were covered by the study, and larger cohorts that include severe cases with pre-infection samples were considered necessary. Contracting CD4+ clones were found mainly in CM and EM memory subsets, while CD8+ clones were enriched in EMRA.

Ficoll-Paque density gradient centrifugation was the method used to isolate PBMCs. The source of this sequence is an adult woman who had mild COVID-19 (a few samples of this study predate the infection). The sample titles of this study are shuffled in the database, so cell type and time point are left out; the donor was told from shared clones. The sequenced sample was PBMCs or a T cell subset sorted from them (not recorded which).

The CDR3 here reads CASRGVALGADAFF. The DNA is TGTGCCAGCAGAGGAGTGGCTCTGGGGGCTGACGCTTTCTTT. The chain couples TRBV28 to TRBJ1-1, with a weak D call of TRBD1 (6 bases match). The CDR3 spans 14 residues, from the cysteine through the phenylalanine. Just the 42-base CDR3 DNA is kept, in frame starting at base 1. From a lookup of the germline V gene, CDR1 and CDR2 are MDHEN and SYDVKM. The CDR3 plus the reference TRBV28 and TRBJ1-1 genes for the other parts give the full variable domain: DVKVTQSSRYLVKRTGEKVFLECVQDMDHENMFWYRQDPGLGLRLIYFSYDVKMKEKGDIPEGYSVSREKKERFSLILESASTNQTSMYLCASRGVALGADAFFGQGTRLTVV.